Listed below are T cell receptor beta chains from one sample, sequenced in a study of T cell responses to AZD1222 COVID-19 vaccine. Clones were read by immunoSEQ multiplex PCR, and TCRdb kept only the in-frame ones, dropping some. The table shows tens of thousands of clones, with 65% to 90% occurring only once. The sample consisted of peripheral blood, taken on day 0 of AZD1222 vaccination. Receptor source: an adult in good health. Both conserved end residues are part of each CDR3. Fields, in order: D gene, V gene, clone size, J gene, CDR3 protein, CDR3 DNA. D genes are given only for firm matches. Only some rows state a clone size, as once, few, many or a class for expanded clones.

D: .
V: TRBV9
size: once
J: TRBJ1-2
CDR3: CASSVDVINYGYTF
DNA: TGTGCCAGCAGCGTAGACGTGATCAACTATGGCTACACCTTC

D: .
V: TRBV6-1
size: .
J: TRBJ2-4
CDR3: CASSEAVGNIQYF
DNA: TGTGCCAGCAGTGAAGCCGTAGGAAACATTCAGTACTTC

D: TRBD1
V: TRBV28
size: .
J: TRBJ2-7
CDR3: CASSFRDRVPSYEQYF
DNA: TGTGCCAGCAGTTTCCGTGACAGGGTGCCCTCCTACGAGCAGTACTTC

D: TRBD1
V: TRBV3-1/TRBV3-2
size: .
J: TRBJ1-1
CDR3: CASSQESQGGAEAFF
DNA: TGTGCCAGCAGCCAAGAGTCCCAGGGGGGGGCTGAAGCTTTCTTT

D: .
V: TRBV28
size: .
J: TRBJ1-6
CDR3: CASGTGPNSPLHF
DNA: TGTGCCAGCGGGACGGGACCTAATTCACCCCTCCACTTT

D: .
V: TRBV2
size: .
J: TRBJ1-2
CDR3: CASSEAGTDGYTF
DNA: TGTGCCAGCAGTGAAGCAGGTACTGATGGCTACACCTTC

D: .
V: TRBV6-2/TRBV6-3
size: .
J: TRBJ2-2
CDR3: CASSYVGELFF
DNA: TGTGCCAGCAGTTACGTCGGGGAGCTGTTTTTT

D: .
V: TRBV12-3/TRBV12-4
size: .
J: TRBJ2-7
CDR3: CASSGSGASEQYF
DNA: TGTGCCAGCAGCGGAAGTGGGGCTAGCGAGCAGTACTTC

D: .
V: TRBV3-1/TRBV3-2
size: .
J: TRBJ1-6
CDR3: CASSQDWQGFSPLHF
DNA: TGTGCCAGCAGCCAAGACTGGCAGGGTTTCTCACCCCTCCACTTT

D: .
V: TRBV24-1
size: once
J: TRBJ2-2
CDR3: CATRATAEDTGELFF
DNA: TGTGCCACCAGGGCAACGGCCGAGGACACCGGGGAGCTGTTTTTT

D: .
V: TRBV6-1
size: once
J: TRBJ1-5
CDR3: CASSEMRGSNQPQHF
DNA: TGTGCCAGCAGTGAAATGAGAGGGAGCAATCAGCCCCAGCATTTT

D: .
V: TRBV4-1
size: .
J: TRBJ2-1
CDR3: CASSPPLVLASNEQFF
DNA: TGCGCCAGCAGCCCACCACTAGTACTAGCAAGCAATGAGCAGTTCTTC

D: .
V: TRBV7-9
size: few
J: TRBJ1-3
CDR3: CASSLDSGDGNTIYF
DNA: TGTGCCAGCAGCTTGGACAGCGGAGACGGAAACACCATATATTTT

D: TRBD2
V: TRBV24-1
size: once
J: TRBJ2-1
CDR3: CATGGGIKYNEQFF
DNA: TGTGCCACCGGGGGGGGTATTAAGTACAATGAGCAGTTCTTC

D: TRBD1
V: TRBV6-5
size: .
J: TRBJ1-6
CDR3: CASSYSGTGGYSPLHF
DNA: TGTGCCAGCAGTTACTCAGGGACAGGGGGCTATTCACCCCTCCACTTT

D: .
V: TRBV19
size: .
J: TRBJ1-4
CDR3: CASSSPGGSNEKLFF
DNA: TGTGCCAGTAGTTCTCCAGGCGGATCTAATGAAAAACTGTTTTTT

D: .
V: TRBV11-2
size: once
J: TRBJ2-1
CDR3: CASSLIYTYKGSSYNEQFF
DNA: TGTGCCAGCAGCTTAATTTATACTTACAAGGGGAGCTCCTACAATGAGCAGTTCTTC

D: .
V: TRBV29-1
size: .
J: TRBJ1-4
CDR3: CSVRDNLNEKLFF
DNA: TGCAGCGTACGGGACAACCTTAATGAAAAACTGTTTTTT

D: .
V: TRBV19
size: once
J: TRBJ2-7
CDR3: CASSGTWGEQYF
DNA: TGTGCCAGTAGTGGCACCTGGGGCGAGCAGTACTTC

D: .
V: TRBV6-5
size: few
J: TRBJ1-1
CDR3: CASTRNVNTEAFF
DNA: TGTGCCAGCACTCGAAACGTGAACACTGAAGCTTTCTTT

D: TRBD1
V: TRBV9
size: .
J: TRBJ1-5
CDR3: CASSVGDRGNQPQHF
DNA: TGTGCCAGCAGCGTAGGCGACAGGGGCAATCAGCCCCAGCATTTT

D: .
V: TRBV12-3/TRBV12-4
size: .
J: TRBJ2-7
CDR3: CASSPNPGEQYF
DNA: TGTGCCAGCAGTCCGAACCCTGGGGAGCAGTACTTC

D: TRBD2
V: TRBV7-8
size: .
J: TRBJ2-1
CDR3: CASKGTSGGLPLNEQFF
DNA: TGTGCCAGCAAAGGGACTAGCGGGGGGCTTCCACTCAATGAGCAGTTCTTC

D: TRBD1
V: TRBV28
size: .
J: TRBJ1-2
CDR3: CASSSTGTGTNYGYTF
DNA: TGTGCCAGCAGTTCCACCGGGACAGGGACTAACTATGGCTACACCTTC

D: .
V: TRBV12-3/TRBV12-4
size: .
J: TRBJ1-4
CDR3: CASSLARDEKLFF
DNA: TGTGCCAGCAGTTTGGCCCGAGATGAAAAACTGTTTTTT

D: .
V: TRBV5-8
size: .
J: TRBJ1-5
CDR3: CASSLGRDPNQPQHF
DNA: TGTGCCAGCAGCTTAGGTCGGGATCCCAATCAGCCCCAGCATTTT

D: .
V: TRBV15
size: .
J: TRBJ2-6
CDR3: CATSRERGGANVLTF
DNA: TGTGCCACCAGCAGAGAGCGAGGTGGGGCCAACGTCCTGACTTTC

D: .
V: TRBV7-8
size: .
J: TRBJ1-5
CDR3: CASSVETPYSNQPQHF
DNA: TGTGCCAGCAGCGTAGAGACACCCTATAGCAATCAGCCCCAGCATTTT

D: .
V: TRBV11-3
size: .
J: TRBJ1-5
CDR3: CASSLTGSPQHF
DNA: TGTGCCAGCAGCTTAACAGGGTCGCCCCAGCATTTT

D: .
V: TRBV6-4
size: .
J: TRBJ2-6
CDR3: CATQPGAGANVLTF
DNA: TGTGCCACCCAACCCGGGGCTGGGGCCAACGTCCTGACTTTC

D: .
V: TRBV19
size: .
J: TRBJ1-2
CDR3: CASGGGGGYTF
DNA: TGTGCCAGTGGAGGCGGCGGTGGCTACACCTTC

D: TRBD1
V: TRBV9
size: .
J: TRBJ1-2
CDR3: CASSPSPQGEVDGYTF
DNA: TGTGCCAGCAGCCCCAGCCCCCAGGGGGAGGTAGATGGCTACACCTTC

D: TRBD1
V: TRBV9
size: .
J: TRBJ1-3
CDR3: CASSPRAGQDGNTIYF
DNA: TGTGCCAGCAGCCCGAGGGCGGGACAGGATGGAAACACCATATATTTT

D: .
V: TRBV7-9
size: .
J: TRBJ2-7
CDR3: CASSVYYSYEQYF
DNA: TGTGCCAGCAGCGTTTATTACTCCTACGAGCAGTACTTC

D: .
V: TRBV2
size: .
J: TRBJ2-2
CDR3: CASSAWTGRDGELFF
DNA: TGTGCCAGCAGTGCGTGGACAGGGAGGGACGGGGAGCTGTTTTTT

D: .
V: TRBV11-2
size: few
J: TRBJ2-7
CDR3: CASSLHGAGASDEQYF
DNA: TGTGCCAGCAGCTTACATGGAGCAGGTGCCTCCGACGAGCAGTACTTC

D: TRBD1
V: TRBV2
size: .
J: TRBJ2-5
CDR3: CASKGQGGETQYF
DNA: TGTGCCAGCAAGGGACAGGGGGGAGAGACCCAGTACTTC

D: .
V: TRBV5-6
size: .
J: TRBJ2-1
CDR3: CASSFEVYRGDEQFF
DNA: TGTGCCAGCAGCTTTGAGGTGTACCGAGGGGATGAGCAGTTCTTC

D: .
V: TRBV12-5
size: .
J: TRBJ2-5
CDR3: CASAVEETQYF
DNA: TGTGCTAGTGCCGTTGAGGAGACCCAGTACTTC

D: .
V: TRBV4-1
size: .
J: TRBJ1-6
CDR3: CASSQAWDWNSPLHF
DNA: TGCGCCAGCAGCCAAGCCTGGGATTGGAATTCACCCCTCCACTTT

D: .
V: TRBV20-1
size: few
J: TRBJ1-2
CDR3: CSASGVRYTF
DNA: TGCAGTGCTAGCGGGGTACGATACACCTTC

D: .
V: TRBV7-6
size: .
J: TRBJ1-1
CDR3: CASSYTGNTEAFF
DNA: TGTGCCAGCAGCTACACCGGGAACACTGAAGCTTTCTTT

D: .
V: TRBV6-5
size: .
J: TRBJ1-1
CDR3: CASSYDGIKAFF
DNA: TGTGCCAGCAGTTATGACGGGATCAAAGCTTTCTTT

D: .
V: TRBV19
size: .
J: TRBJ1-1
CDR3: CASSSSRATEAFF
DNA: TGTGCCAGTAGTTCATCACGCGCCACTGAAGCTTTCTTT

D: .
V: TRBV7-3
size: few
J: TRBJ1-3
CDR3: CATPEDFPNLPYSGNTIYF
DNA: TGTGCCACCCCCGAAGACTTCCCAAACCTTCCGTACTCTGGAAACACCATATATTTT

D: .
V: TRBV7-2
size: .
J: TRBJ2-7
CDR3: CASSLATKQYF
DNA: TGTGCCAGCAGCCTAGCAACTAAGCAGTACTTC

D: .
V: TRBV7-9
size: .
J: TRBJ1-2
CDR3: CASSRGPTTPGYTF
DNA: TGTGCCAGCAGCCGAGGACCAACCACCCCCGGCTACACCTTC

D: .
V: TRBV11-2
size: few
J: TRBJ1-1
CDR3: CASSAQTGEATEAFF
DNA: TGTGCCAGCAGCGCCCAAACGGGGGAAGCAACTGAAGCTTTCTTT

D: .
V: TRBV7-2
size: .
J: TRBJ2-1
CDR3: CASSPQGGRNEQFF
DNA: TGTGCCAGCAGCCCCCAAGGGGGGCGCAATGAGCAGTTCTTC

D: .
V: TRBV6-5
size: .
J: TRBJ1-1
CDR3: CASQRGFTEAFF
DNA: TGTGCCAGCCAAAGGGGGTTTACTGAAGCTTTCTTT